This record covers a single T cell receptor beta chain. There are a few counts of this clonotype. The specificity of this receptor is unknown. Base qualities are missing; no much larger clone stands one base away. Receptors were amplified or captured by 5' RACE. A second PCR of about 6 to 11 cycles was run with a J-beta primer mix and a sample-barcoded 5' primer. A unique molecular identifier was introduced onto each TCR beta cDNA molecule by a template-switch 5' adaptor carrying 12 random nucleotides. At least 2.5 million CDR3-containing paired-end reads were obtained from each sample. The Mint cDNA synthesis kit, primed by a TRBC-specific oligonucleotide, was used to synthesize first-strand cDNA from all RNA. Following uracil-DNA glycosylase treatment, a first 18-cycle PCR with universal primers M1SS and BC2_uni_R was performed on all cDNA. Per the original workflow: Normalization of each sample was performed by random selection of 1 million high-quality reads, each carrying a distinct molecular identifier. Reads sharing molecular identifiers were discarded rather than binned into consensus sequences. MiTCR, set to a Q25 quality threshold and the strictest error-elimination algorithm, was used for CDR3 identification, clonotype clustering and error correction. A nonparametric unseen species model with Euler transformation was used to estimate lower-bound total TCR beta diversity. The public sequencing data were trimmed at Q25 with fastp and processed into clonotypes with MiXCR by TCRdb, which kept only in-frame beta chains. Every CDR3 protein is listed once, alongside the most common genes and DNA of its rows. What appears here as the V and J calls and clone size reflects TCRdb's work, not the paper's. Across this sample there are 1.8 million or so distinct CDR3 sequences, with approximately 40% seen only once. 23% of the sample comes from the top ten.

This entry is derived from a study of blood T cells in healthy people across ages (dated by TCRdb to 2014 to 2015). Study-wide context: In model experiments, template switching captured roughly one uniquely barcoded TCR beta cDNA molecule for every two T cells. Age-related changes in TCR beta repertoire diversity were measured in the study by deep sequencing normalized with unique cDNA molecular identifiers. Four age groups were formed from the donors: young (average about 15 years), middle-aged (approximately 39), aged (roughly 56) and long-lived (roughly 81). Donors of different ages were randomly distributed across sequencing lanes to avoid experimental bias. Two additional independent replicas of 1 million unique cDNA reads from the same blood draw were analyzed for two donors (one aged 18 to 30 and one aged 80 or older). General conclusions and limits of the study: The CMV infection status of donors was not known, potentially confounding age-related changes in expanded clonotypes. The percentage of naive T cells measured by flow cytometry correlated strongly with observed TCR beta diversity. Because profiling used bulk unsorted PBMCs, naive and antigen-experienced compartments could not be compared conclusively. Observed TCR beta diversity per million T cells fell roughly linearly with age, and a significant reduction was already apparent by age roughly 40. Total diversity estimates from one million sequenced T cells were considered lower bounds and underestimates. The long-lived group showed more naive CD4+ T cells, fewer expanded clones and increased TCR diversity than the aged group, suggesting age selection.

Systemically healthy Caucasian individuals from Russia, 39 in total and aged about 6 to 95 years, were included as donors. Each donor gave approximately 9.4 milliliters of peripheral blood, drawn into EDTA-treated Vacutainer tubes. Ficoll-Paque density-gradient centrifugation was used to isolate PBMCs, with at least 6.5 million per sample. Total RNA was extracted from PBMCs with Trizol reagent, with at least 5.5 micrograms obtained per sample. For every donor, flow cytometry on a PBMC aliquot measured the percentage of naive CD45RAhigh/CD27high T cells. CDR1 and CDR2 are read off the germline V gene (reference sequence) as SEHNR and FQNEAQ. CDR3 length: 12 amino acids, cysteine to phenylalanine. Only CDR3 DNA is held: 36 bases, read in frame from base 1. V loses 8 bases, J loses 6 bases, and the germline ends lie 14 bases apart.

Sequenced material: blood. This receptor was obtained from a human donor in good health. The V gene is TRBV7-9 and the J gene is TRBJ2-7, with the D gene uncertain. DNA sequence: TGTGCCAGCGAGTCTTCCCGGAGCGAGCAGTACTTC. Its coded protein is CASESSRSEQYF.